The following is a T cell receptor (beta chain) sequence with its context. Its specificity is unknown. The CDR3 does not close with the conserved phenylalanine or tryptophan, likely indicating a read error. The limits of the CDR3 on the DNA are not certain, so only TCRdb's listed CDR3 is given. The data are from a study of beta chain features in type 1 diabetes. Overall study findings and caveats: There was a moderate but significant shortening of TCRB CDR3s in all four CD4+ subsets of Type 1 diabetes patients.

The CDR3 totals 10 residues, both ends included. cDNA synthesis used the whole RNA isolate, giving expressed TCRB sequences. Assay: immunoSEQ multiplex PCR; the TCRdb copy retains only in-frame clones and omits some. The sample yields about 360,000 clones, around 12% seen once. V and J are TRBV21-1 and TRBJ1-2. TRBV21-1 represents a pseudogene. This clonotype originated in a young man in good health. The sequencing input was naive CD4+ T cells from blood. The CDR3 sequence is CASNGEGGVR.